The 11 T cell receptor beta chains given below trace back to one sample, sequenced in a study of blood T cell repertoires in COVID-19. Clones were read by immunoSEQ multiplex PCR, and TCRdb kept only the in-frame ones, dropping some. The repertoire has roughly 71,000 clones, roughly 87% of them found once; the top ten carry about 27%. The sample consisted of peripheral blood. The receptor set was obtained from a man aged 50 or older with acute or convalescent COVID-19.

The chain couples TRBV7-2 to TRBJ1-1; 7 nucleotides match TRBD1. Germline assignment: CDR1 SGHTA and CDR2 FQGNSA. The CDR3 totals 17 residues. The V gene end was trimmed by 1 base and the J gene end by 0 bases; junction bases not matched to a gene: 8. The CDR3 bases are TGTGCCAGCAGCTTAGTTGGGACAGTTGGGATGAACACTGAAGCTTTCTTT. Translation gives CASSLVGTVGMNTEAFF. Full variable domain (rest looked up from reference TRBV7-2 and TRBJ1-1): GAGVSQSPSNKVTEKGKDVELRCDPISGHTALYWYRQSLGQGLEFLIYFQGNSAPDKSGLPSDRFSAERTGGSVSTLTIQRTQQEDSAVYLCASSLVGTVGMNTEAFFGQGTRLTVV.

In nucleotides, the CDR3 is TGTGCCAGCAGGTTTACAGGGGGCAACTATGGCTACACCTTC. It encodes CASRFTGGNYGYTF. The V gene is TRBV28, the J gene TRBJ1-2, with TRBD1 matching over 9 bases. The length of the CDR3 is 14 residues. Trimming cost V 6 bases and J 2 bases; bases outside gene matches: 4. The germline V gene has CDR1 MDHEN and CDR2 SYDVKM.

The CDR3 nucleotides are TGTGCCAGCAGTGATGATGGGACAGGGCTGAATGAGCAGTTCTTC. It translates to CASSDDGTGLNEQFF. The rearrangement uses TRBV2 and TRBJ2-1, with 9 bases aligning to TRBD1. Trimming removed 3 bases from V and 7 bases from J; junction bases left unmatched: 7. The CDR3 totals 15 residues. CDR1 and CDR2 from the germline V gene are SNHLY and FYNNEI.

This rearrangement joins TRBV4-1 to TRBJ2-2; 7 bases agree with TRBD1. Germline values: CDR1 MGHRA, CDR2 YSYEKL. J gave up 8 bases and V 0 bases, and 12 bases lay outside the gene matches. The CDR3 is made up of 17 amino acids. The CDR3 DNA is TGCGCCAGCAGCCAAGATTTGAGGGACAGCGCAATAGGGGAGCTGTTTTTT. Its protein is CASSQDLRDSAIGELFF.

The chain is built from TRBV30 and TRBJ2-3; D remains unclear. Per germline, CDR1 GTSNPN and CDR2 SVGIG (reference sequence). V gave up 0 bases and J gave up 0 bases, with 10 bases separating them. This CDR3 spans 15 amino acids. The chain's CDR3 is CAWSVSVSSTDTQYF. The DNA of the CDR3 is TGTGCCTGGAGTGTATCGGTGTCTAGCACAGATACGCAGTATTTT.

V gene TRBV19 combines with J gene TRBJ2-7; 7 nucleotides line up with TRBD1. This CDR3 has 13 residues. The V and J ends lost 6 bases and 4 bases, in that order; junction bases with no gene match: 6. Germline V gene sequence: CDR1 LNHDA, CDR2 SQIVND (reference sequence). The CDR3 is CASRFTGEYEQYF. The CDR3 coding sequence is TGTGCCAGTAGATTTACAGGGGAATACGAGCAGTACTTC.

The chain has TRBV6-5 and TRBJ1-6; maybe TRBD1 (5 bases). The CDR3 covers 16 residues. The germline V and J ends were trimmed by 0 bases and 6 bases, with 12 bases remaining between them. The germline V gene encodes CDR1 MNHEY and CDR2 SVGAGI. CDR3 sequence: CASSYSGQFFNSPLHF. In DNA form, the CDR3 reads TGTGCCAGCAGTTACTCGGGGCAGTTCTTTAATTCACCCCTCCACTTT.

The rearrangement uses TRBV20-1 and TRBJ1-5; D might be TRBD1 (5 bases). The germline V gene has CDR1 DFQATT and CDR2 SNEGSKA (reference sequence). This CDR3 is built from 14 residues. The V end was cut by 3 bases, the J end by 0 bases, with 9 bases between. The CDR3 region has the DNA TGCAGTGCTAGTCGGCAGGGTAGCAATCAGCCCCAGCATTTT. Its translation: CSASRQGSNQPQHF.

This clone was seen a few times. V usage is TRBV19 and J usage is TRBJ1-2; D may be TRBD1 (5 bases). Trimming pared 6 bases from V and 6 bases from J, leaving 17 bases between. There are 14 residues in the CDR3. Germline-derived CDR1 and CDR2 are LNHDA and SQIVND (reference sequence). This CDR3 is CASRPRDLVDGYTF. CDR3 sequence (DNA): TGTGCCAGTAGACCCAGGGATCTGGTTGATGGCTACACCTTC.

V gene TRBV6-1 combines with J gene TRBJ2-7, with D tentatively TRBD1 (6 bases). The CDR3 totals 17 residues. Trimming took 1 base from V and 0 from J, leaving 16 bases between them. Per germline, CDR1 MNHNS and CDR2 SASEGT. This chain's CDR3 is CASSEETTGFLSYEQYF. The CDR3 DNA reads as TGTGCCAGCAGTGAAGAGACAACAGGGTTCCTCTCCTACGAGCAGTACTTC.

This sequence joins TRBV3-1 (or the pseudogene TRBV3-2) and TRBJ1-1, with D perhaps TRBD1 (6 bases). This CDR3 has 14 residues. Trimming took 1 base from V and 4 from J, leaving 10 bases between them. The germline gives CDR1 LGHDT, CDR2 YNNKEL (reference sequence). DNA of the CDR3: TGTGCCAGCAGCCAAGCAGGGGTGGGCACTGAAGCTTTCTTT. Amino acid sequence: CASSQAGVGTEAFF.